A selection of T cell receptor beta chains follows, all from one sample in a study of cytomegalovirus exposure and HLA in healthy donors. TCRdb keeps only in-frame clones here, not all; method: immunoSEQ multiplex PCR. The sample carries about 110,000 clones, over 60% recorded once. Input material: PBMCs. These receptors all stem from a male donor in good health and CMV-seronegative. Each CDR3 is given with its conserved first and last residue. Fields, in order: J gene, clone size, D gene, V gene, CDR3 protein, CDR3 DNA. A D gene is named only where the DNA matches it firmly. Expanded clones are given a class, and other clones once, few, many or no size at all.

J gene: TRBJ2-5; clone size: once; D gene: TRBD1; V gene: TRBV5-1; CDR3 protein: CASSSGTGVRETQYF; CDR3 DNA: TGCGCCAGCAGCTCCGGGACAGGGGTCAGGGAGACCCAGTACTTC
J gene: TRBJ2-7; clone size: .; D gene: TRBD1; V gene: TRBV27; CDR3 protein: CASWDRATSRGEQYF; CDR3 DNA: TGTGCCAGCTGGGACAGGGCCACCAGCCGGGGCGAGCAGTACTTC
J gene: TRBJ1-5; clone size: .; D gene: TRBD1; V gene: TRBV18; CDR3 protein: CASSPTGGSGVQPQHF; CDR3 DNA: TGTGCCAGCTCGCCTACAGGGGGGAGTGGGGTTCAGCCCCAGCATTTT
J gene: TRBJ1-1; clone size: few; D gene: TRBD1; V gene: TRBV10-1; CDR3 protein: CASSQLQGGTEAFF; CDR3 DNA: TGCGCCAGCAGTCAATTACAGGGGGGCACTGAAGCTTTCTTT
J gene: TRBJ1-1; clone size: .; D gene: TRBD1; V gene: TRBV7-9; CDR3 protein: CASSFPTGTNTEAFF; CDR3 DNA: TGTGCCAGCAGCTTCCCGACAGGGACGAACACTGAAGCTTTCTTT
J gene: TRBJ2-1; clone size: .; D gene: .; V gene: TRBV9; CDR3 protein: CASRRTLMSSYNEQFF; CDR3 DNA: TGTGCCAGCAGGCGGACTCTTATGAGCTCCTACAATGAGCAGTTCTTC
J gene: TRBJ2-5; clone size: .; D gene: .; V gene: TRBV5-1; CDR3 protein: CASSWQGAGEETQYF; CDR3 DNA: TGCGCCAGCAGCTGGCAAGGAGCGGGTGAAGAGACCCAGTACTTC
J gene: TRBJ2-7; clone size: few; D gene: TRBD1; V gene: TRBV7-9; CDR3 protein: CASSFSGQGPDEQYF; CDR3 DNA: TGTGCCAGCAGCTTTTCGGGACAGGGTCCCGACGAGCAGTACTTC
J gene: TRBJ2-3; clone size: .; D gene: .; V gene: TRBV5-1; CDR3 protein: CASWGGRGSTDTQYF; CDR3 DNA: TGCGCCAGCTGGGGCGGTAGGGGGAGCACAGATACGCAGTATTTT
J gene: TRBJ2-7; clone size: .; D gene: TRBD2; V gene: TRBV6-6; CDR3 protein: CASFKLAGGYEQYF; CDR3 DNA: TGTGCCAGCTTTAAGCTAGCGGGAGGTTACGAGCAGTACTTC
J gene: TRBJ1-2; clone size: .; D gene: .; V gene: TRBV19; CDR3 protein: CASSPDSNYGYTF; CDR3 DNA: TGTGCCAGTAGTCCGGACTCTAACTATGGCTACACCTTC
J gene: TRBJ2-5; clone size: .; D gene: TRBD2; V gene: TRBV19; CDR3 protein: CATLGLAGGETQYF; CDR3 DNA: TGTGCCACACTCGGGCTAGCGGGAGGAGAGACCCAGTACTTC
J gene: TRBJ1-5; clone size: .; D gene: TRBD1; V gene: TRBV7-9; CDR3 protein: CASSLVAGGGTQPQHF; CDR3 DNA: TGTGCCAGCAGCTTAGTGGCAGGGGGAGGAACCCAGCCCCAGCATTTT
J gene: TRBJ1-1; clone size: .; D gene: .; V gene: TRBV7-9; CDR3 protein: CASTGGTGYTEAFF; CDR3 DNA: TGTGCCAGCACCGGAGGGACCGGTTACACTGAAGCTTTCTTT
J gene: TRBJ2-5; clone size: .; D gene: .; V gene: TRBV6-5; CDR3 protein: CASSYSMVSGETQYF; CDR3 DNA: TGTGCCAGCAGTTACTCGATGGTTAGCGGAGAGACCCAGTACTTC
J gene: TRBJ1-1; clone size: .; D gene: .; V gene: TRBV5-5; CDR3 protein: CASSLEGDIGTEAFF; CDR3 DNA: TGTGCCAGCAGCTTGGAGGGGGACATAGGCACTGAAGCTTTCTTT
J gene: TRBJ2-1; clone size: .; D gene: TRBD2; V gene: TRBV19; CDR3 protein: CASSSYTSGNEQFF; CDR3 DNA: TGTGCCAGTAGTTCCTATACTAGCGGCAATGAGCAGTTCTTC
J gene: TRBJ1-6; clone size: .; D gene: .; V gene: TRBV12-5; CDR3 protein: CASGQPIKELQSSYNSPLHF; CDR3 DNA: TGTGCTAGTGGCCAACCCATCAAAGAACTACAAAGCTCCTATAATTCACCCCTCCACTTT
J gene: TRBJ1-1; clone size: .; D gene: .; V gene: TRBV28; CDR3 protein: CASSLLQGEAFF; CDR3 DNA: TGTGCCAGCAGTTTATTGCAGGGTGAAGCTTTCTTT
J gene: TRBJ1-2; clone size: .; D gene: .; V gene: TRBV7-2; CDR3 protein: CASSPDWGGNYGYTF; CDR3 DNA: TGTGCCAGCAGCCCCGATTGGGGGGGAAACTATGGCTACACCTTC
J gene: TRBJ1-1; clone size: .; D gene: .; V gene: TRBV27; CDR3 protein: CASRRPTGEAFF; CDR3 DNA: TGTGCCAGCAGGCGCCCCACAGGAGAAGCTTTCTTT
J gene: TRBJ2-5; clone size: .; D gene: .; V gene: TRBV2; CDR3 protein: CASSEVRTPPRTQYF; CDR3 DNA: TGTGCCAGCAGTGAAGTTAGGACACCCCCGAGGACCCAGTACTTC
J gene: TRBJ1-2; clone size: .; D gene: .; V gene: TRBV5-1; CDR3 protein: CASSPSGYRYGYTF; CDR3 DNA: TGCGCCAGCAGCCCCTCAGGCTACCGCTATGGCTACACCTTC
J gene: TRBJ2-3; clone size: .; D gene: TRBD1; V gene: TRBV10-1; CDR3 protein: CASSGQGATDTQYF; CDR3 DNA: TGCGCCAGCAGTGGGCAGGGGGCAACAGATACGCAGTATTTT
J gene: TRBJ1-1; clone size: few; D gene: .; V gene: TRBV5-1; CDR3 protein: CASSLADRDLDEAFF; CDR3 DNA: TGCGCCAGCAGCTTGGCGGACAGAGATCTGGATGAAGCTTTCTTT
J gene: TRBJ1-5; clone size: .; D gene: TRBD1; V gene: TRBV5-1; CDR3 protein: CASSLEGQDYQPQHF; CDR3 DNA: TGCGCCAGCAGCTTGGAGGGACAGGACTATCAGCCCCAGCATTTT
J gene: TRBJ2-7; clone size: .; D gene: TRBD1; V gene: TRBV4-2; CDR3 protein: CASSRLGQGAAYEQYF; CDR3 DNA: TGTGCCAGCAGCCGACTAGGACAGGGGGCGGCCTACGAGCAGTACTTC
J gene: TRBJ1-1; clone size: .; D gene: .; V gene: TRBV19; CDR3 protein: CASSKEVLWDTEAFF; CDR3 DNA: TGTGCCAGTAGTAAGGAGGTACTGTGGGACACTGAAGCTTTCTTT
J gene: TRBJ2-7; clone size: once; D gene: TRBD1; V gene: TRBV2; CDR3 protein: CASRRDRGWNEQYF; CDR3 DNA: TGTGCCAGCCGACGGGACAGGGGATGGAACGAGCAGTACTTC
J gene: TRBJ1-2; clone size: .; D gene: TRBD1; V gene: TRBV5-4; CDR3 protein: CASSWDRGHGYTF; CDR3 DNA: TGTGCCAGCAGCTGGGACAGGGGGCATGGCTACACCTTC
J gene: TRBJ2-7; clone size: few; D gene: TRBD2; V gene: TRBV27; CDR3 protein: CASSIRLAGDSYEQYF; CDR3 DNA: TGTGCCAGCAGTATTCGACTAGCGGGAGACTCCTACGAGCAGTACTTC
J gene: TRBJ1-5; clone size: .; D gene: .; V gene: TRBV27; CDR3 protein: CASKRDTSNQPQHF; CDR3 DNA: TGTGCCAGCAAAAGGGACACAAGCAATCAGCCCCAGCATTTT
J gene: TRBJ1-6; clone size: .; D gene: TRBD1; V gene: TRBV30; CDR3 protein: CAWSDGQGVGSPLHF; CDR3 DNA: TGTGCCTGGAGCGACGGACAGGGGGTTGGGTCACCCCTCCACTTT
J gene: TRBJ1-4; clone size: .; D gene: TRBD1; V gene: TRBV5-8; CDR3 protein: CASFLTGLGATNEKLFF; CDR3 DNA: TGTGCCAGCTTCTTGACAGGGCTGGGTGCAACTAATGAAAAACTGTTTTTT
J gene: TRBJ2-3; clone size: .; D gene: .; V gene: TRBV7-9; CDR3 protein: CASSLYRGTDTQYF; CDR3 DNA: TGTGCCAGCAGCTTATACAGGGGCACAGATACGCAGTATTTT
J gene: TRBJ2-3; clone size: once; D gene: TRBD2; V gene: TRBV15; CDR3 protein: CATSRGEGWTDTQYF; CDR3 DNA: TGTGCCACCAGCAGAGGGGAGGGATGGACAGATACGCAGTATTTT
J gene: TRBJ2-7; clone size: .; D gene: TRBD2; V gene: TRBV6-1; CDR3 protein: CASSDLAGVYEQYF; CDR3 DNA: TGTGCCAGCAGTGACCTAGCGGGGGTCTACGAGCAGTACTTC
J gene: TRBJ2-1; clone size: .; D gene: TRBD1; V gene: TRBV5-1; CDR3 protein: CASRSGTGNNEQFF; CDR3 DNA: TGCGCCAGCAGGTCCGGGACAGGGAACAATGAGCAGTTCTTC
J gene: TRBJ2-1; clone size: few; D gene: TRBD2; V gene: TRBV6-5; CDR3 protein: CASSYYRTSGRGEQFF; CDR3 DNA: TGTGCCAGCAGTTATTATCGGACTAGCGGGAGGGGTGAGCAGTTCTTC
J gene: TRBJ2-3; clone size: once; D gene: TRBD2; V gene: TRBV7-2; CDR3 protein: CASRPGTSDTDTQYF; CDR3 DNA: TGTGCCAGCAGACCCGGGACTAGCGACACAGATACGCAGTATTTT
J gene: TRBJ2-7; clone size: .; D gene: .; V gene: TRBV29-1; CDR3 protein: CSVGGPDYEQYF; CDR3 DNA: TGCAGCGTTGGGGGTCCGGACTATGAGCAGTACTTC
J gene: TRBJ1-1; clone size: .; D gene: .; V gene: TRBV15; CDR3 protein: CATSRESAIRQMNTEAFF; CDR3 DNA: TGTGCCACCAGCAGAGAAAGTGCAATTCGTCAGATGAACACTGAAGCTTTCTTT
J gene: TRBJ2-1; clone size: once; D gene: .; V gene: TRBV9; CDR3 protein: CASSVAGGSGSEQFF; CDR3 DNA: TGTGCCAGCAGCGTAGCAGGGGGGTCGGGATCAGAGCAGTTCTTC
J gene: TRBJ2-3; clone size: .; D gene: .; V gene: TRBV5-1; CDR3 protein: CASRYIASTSIVSDTQYF; CDR3 DNA: TGCGCCAGCAGGTACATCGCCTCGACTAGTATCGTGTCTGATACGCAGTATTTT
J gene: TRBJ2-1; clone size: .; D gene: .; V gene: TRBV15; CDR3 protein: CATSNRDLPDNEQFF; CDR3 DNA: TGTGCCACGAGCAACCGGGACTTGCCGGATAATGAGCAGTTCTTC
J gene: TRBJ2-7; clone size: .; D gene: TRBD2; V gene: TRBV4-1; CDR3 protein: CASSQELAGGLYEQYF; CDR3 DNA: TGCGCCAGCAGCCAGGAACTAGCGGGAGGGCTCTACGAGCAGTACTTC
J gene: TRBJ2-3; clone size: .; D gene: .; V gene: TRBV4-1; CDR3 protein: CASSQAGAVDTQYF; CDR3 DNA: TGCGCCAGCAGCCAAGCGGGAGCGGTAGATACGCAGTATTTT
J gene: TRBJ2-5; clone size: .; D gene: .; V gene: TRBV11-2; CDR3 protein: CASSGWLAWETQYF; CDR3 DNA: TGTGCCAGCAGCGGATGGCTAGCGTGGGAGACCCAGTACTTC
J gene: TRBJ2-1; clone size: .; D gene: .; V gene: TRBV14; CDR3 protein: CASSPRTEGSYNEQFF; CDR3 DNA: TGTGCCAGCAGCCCGAGGACAGAGGGCTCCTACAATGAGCAGTTCTTC
J gene: TRBJ2-7; clone size: .; D gene: TRBD2; V gene: TRBV27; CDR3 protein: CASSLSRTSGSYEQYF; CDR3 DNA: TGTGCCAGCAGTTTATCGCGGACTAGCGGGAGCTACGAGCAGTACTTC
J gene: TRBJ1-2; clone size: .; D gene: .; V gene: TRBV7-9; CDR3 protein: CASSLDKASSGGYTF; CDR3 DNA: TGTGCCAGCAGCTTAGATAAGGCTTCATCGGGAGGCTACACCTTC
J gene: TRBJ2-2; clone size: .; D gene: .; V gene: TRBV5-1; CDR3 protein: CASSPGAGNTGELFF; CDR3 DNA: TGCGCCAGCAGCCCTGGGGCAGGGAACACCGGGGAGCTGTTTTTT
J gene: TRBJ2-7; clone size: .; D gene: TRBD1; V gene: TRBV2; CDR3 protein: CASSAGQAGYYEQYF; CDR3 DNA: TGTGCCAGCAGCGCTGGACAGGCTGGCTATTACGAGCAGTACTTC
J gene: TRBJ2-2; clone size: .; D gene: .; V gene: TRBV10-3; CDR3 protein: CGTTANTGELFF; CDR3 DNA: TGCGGGACAACCGCGAACACCGGGGAGCTGTTTTTT
J gene: TRBJ2-7; clone size: once; D gene: .; V gene: TRBV7-2; CDR3 protein: CASSFSSYGWYF; CDR3 DNA: TGTGCCAGCAGCTTTAGCTCCTACGGGTGGTACTTC